The 15 T cell receptor beta chains in this list originate from one sample, sequenced in a study of shared clonotypes between healthy human individuals. The repertoire was sequenced with immunoSEQ multiplex PCR; TCRdb's copy has only in-frame clones and lacks some. The sample carries under 600,000 clones, roughly 98% recorded once. Naive CD8 cells were CD45RO-negative, positively selected for CCR7, excluding terminally differentiated effector memory CD45RA+ cells. The sample consisted of naive CD8+ T cells sorted from blood. The receptors originated from a man aged 30 to 39 in good health.

This sequence joins TRBV4-1 and TRBJ2-5; TRBD1 matches at 8 bases. CDR1 is MGHRA and CDR2 is YSYEKL in the germline V gene. The CDR3 extends over 14 amino acids. J lost 5 bases, V lost 4 bases, and 6 bases had no gene match. The CDR3 DNA follows: TGCGCCAGCAGCCTCATGACAGGGGACGAGACCCAGTACTTC. Translation gives CASSLMTGDETQYF.

The chain employs TRBV2 and TRBJ2-2; 8 positions match TRBD2. CDR3 length: 17 residues. After removal of 2 bases from V and 3 bases from J, the junction contained 8 bases not matched to a gene. Germline lookup yields CDR1 SNHLY and CDR2 FYNNEI. CDR3 sequence reads: CASSEPLTSEDTGELFF. The CDR3, as DNA: TGTGCCAGCAGTGAACCCCTGACTAGCGAGGACACCGGGGAGCTGTTTTTT.

V usage is TRBV28 and J usage is TRBJ2-7; 11 positions match TRBD1. There are 15 residues in the CDR3. Germline V gene lookup returns CDR1 MDHEN and CDR2 SYDVKM. Losses at the gene ends were 3 bases for V and 1 base for J; bases not matched to a gene: 2. The CDR3 DNA follows: TGTGCCAGCAGTTTGGACAGGGGGCCTTCCTACGAGCAGTACTTC. As protein: CASSLDRGPSYEQYF.

This chain joins TRBV18 and TRBJ2-2, with 9 bases aligning to TRBD2. The CDR3 spans 18 residues. Per germline, CDR1 KGHSH and CDR2 LQKENI. V was clipped by 2 bases and J by 2 bases; unmatched bases: 9. The CDR3 is CASSPWDASGINTGELFF. CDR3 sequence (DNA): TGTGCCAGCTCACCATGGGATGCTAGCGGGATAAACACCGGGGAGCTGTTTTTT.

This chain uses TRBV4-1 with TRBJ1-1; TRBD1 might be the D (5 bases). Trimming removed 4 bases from V and 2 bases from J, with 20 bases in between. In germline, CDR1 is MGHRA, CDR2 YSYEKL. The CDR3 consists of 17 residues. CDR3 bases: TGCGCCAGCAGCCCACGACAGCGGACCGACGAAAACACTGAAGCTTTCTTT. Amino acids: CASSPRQRTDENTEAFF.

This chain's CDR3 is CASSFLGDLSNTGELFF. As DNA, the CDR3 is TGTGCCAGCAGTTTTTTAGGGGACCTCTCAAACACCGGGGAGCTGTTTTTT. This chain joins TRBV28 and TRBJ2-2; the D gene could be TRBD1 or TRBD2 (5 bases each). Germline V lookup: CDR1 MDHEN, CDR2 SYDVKM. The V end was cut by 3 bases, the J end by 2 bases, with 16 bases between. CDR3 length: 17 amino acids.

V gene TRBV4-1 combines with J gene TRBJ1-2, with D uncertain. The length of the CDR3 is 14 residues. V was pared by 1 base and J by 2 bases, with 8 bases between. Germline V CDR1 and CDR2: MGHRA, YSYEKL. As DNA, the CDR3 is TGCGCCAGCAGCCAAGCCCAGGCAAACTATGGCTACACCTTC. Encoded protein: CASSQAQANYGYTF.

The chain combines TRBV2 with TRBJ2-5; 7 bases align to TRBD2. The CDR3 covers 14 residues. CDR1 and CDR2 from the germline V gene are SNHLY and FYNNEI. The J segment lost 5 bases and the V segment lost 7 bases, leaving 10 bases of the junction unmatched. The CDR3 sequence: CASMEGSGTETQYF. CDR3 sequence (DNA): TGTGCCAGCATGGAGGGAAGCGGGACGGAGACCCAGTACTTC.

The V call is TRBV15, the J call TRBJ1-4, with a possible D match to TRBD1 (5 bases). V gave up 2 bases and J gave up 8 bases, with 15 bases separating them. In germline, CDR1 is LNHNV, CDR2 YYDKDF (reference sequence). The CDR3 is 15 amino acids. In DNA, the CDR3 is TGTGCCACCAGCAGAACTCGGGGGAGAGGAGAAAAACTGTTTTTT. Protein sequence: CATSRTRGRGEKLFF.

The rearrangement joins TRBV11-2 to TRBJ1-2; D unresolved. V dropped 5 bases and J dropped 8 bases, with 9 bases sitting between them. Germline assignment: CDR1 SGHAT and CDR2 FQNNGV. This CDR3 has 11 residues. The CDR3 spells CASSPKVGYTF. In nucleotides, the CDR3 is TGTGCCAGCAGCCCCAAAGTAGGCTACACCTTC.

This chain uses TRBV6-1 with TRBJ2-3, with D possibly being TRBD1 or TRBD2 (6 bases each). The germline V gene has CDR1 MNHNS and CDR2 SASEGT. Trimming took off 2 bases at V and 3 bases at J, with 15 bases between the two ends. CDR3 length: 16 residues. This CDR3 reads CASSELGGGVTDTQYF. CDR3 in DNA: TGTGCCAGCAGTGAATTGGGGGGCGGGGTGACAGATACGCAGTATTTT.

DNA for the CDR3: TGCGCCAGCACCTCCCTACACGGAGAGACCCAGTACTTC. Its protein is CASTSLHGETQYF. The chain uses TRBV5-1 and TRBJ2-5; unclear D gene. Trimming removed 6 bases from V and 4 bases from J, with 13 bases in between. This CDR3 has 13 residues. Germline CDR1 is SGHRS and CDR2 is YFSETQ. Complete variable domain (other parts from reference TRBV5-1 and TRBJ2-5): KAGVTQTPRYLIKTRGQQVTLSCSPISGHRSVSWYQQTPGQGLQFLFEYFSETQRNKGNFPGRFSGRQFSNSRSEMNVSTLELGDSALYLCASTSLHGETQYFGPGTRLLVL.

This clone was counted a single time. The genes are TRBV7-8 and TRBJ2-1; 8 positions match TRBD2. This CDR3 has 18 residues. V was pared by 1 base and J by 3 bases, with 11 bases of the junction left unmatched. CDR1 is SGHVS, CDR2 FQNEAQ, per germline. CDR3 sequence (DNA): TGTGCCAGCAGCTTAGAGGGCGGGGGGTTCGGATTCTACAATGAGCAGTTCTTC. This gives the protein CASSLEGGGFGFYNEQFF. The full variable domain, in which reference TRBV7-8 and TRBJ2-1 provide the parts outside the CDR3, is GAGVSQSPRYKVAKRGQDVALRCDPISGHVSLFWYQQALGQGPEFLTYFQNEAQLDKSGLPSDRFFAERPEGSVSTLKIQRTQQEDSAVYLCASSLEGGGFGFYNEQFFGPGTRLTVL.

The genes are TRBV27 and TRBJ2-1; weak D call: TRBD2 (5 bases). This CDR3 comprises 15 residues. Germline loops: CDR1 MNHEY, CDR2 SMNVEV (reference sequence). V dropped 0 bases and J dropped 5 bases, with 11 bases sitting between them. The CDR3 region has the DNA TGTGCCAGCAGTTTATCGGGCGGGCGGAACAATGAGCAGTTCTTC. It codes for CASSLSGGRNNEQFF.

The gene calls are TRBV5-5 and TRBJ2-7; maybe TRBD1 (6 bases). Trimming took 4 bases from V and 2 from J, leaving 10 bases between them. Germline V gene lookup returns CDR1 SGHKS and CDR2 YYEKEE (reference sequence). CDR3 length: 13 residues. The CDR3 DNA reads TGTGCCAGCAGCCTGACAGGCGCCTACGAGCAGTACTTC. Amino acids: CASSLTGAYEQYF.